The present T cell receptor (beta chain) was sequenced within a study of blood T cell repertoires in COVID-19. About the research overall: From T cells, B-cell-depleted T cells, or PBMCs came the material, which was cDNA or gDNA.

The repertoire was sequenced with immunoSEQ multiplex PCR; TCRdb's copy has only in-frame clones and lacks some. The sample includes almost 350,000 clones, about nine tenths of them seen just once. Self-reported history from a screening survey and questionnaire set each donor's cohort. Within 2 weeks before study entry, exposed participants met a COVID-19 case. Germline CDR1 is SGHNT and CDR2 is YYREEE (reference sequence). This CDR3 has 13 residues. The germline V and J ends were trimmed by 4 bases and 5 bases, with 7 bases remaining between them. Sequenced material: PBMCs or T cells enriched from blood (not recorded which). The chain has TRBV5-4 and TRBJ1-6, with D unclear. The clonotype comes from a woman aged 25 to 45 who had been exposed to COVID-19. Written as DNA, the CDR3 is TGTGCCAGCAGCGACACGGATAATTCACCCCTCCACTTT. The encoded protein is CASSDTDNSPLHF.